These 14 T cell receptor beta chains share one sample of origin, sequenced in a study of molecular identifiers for immune sequencing clone quantification. TCRdb ran MiXCR on the PCR reads and lists one entry per CDR3 protein. Counted here are roughly 93,000 distinct CDR3 sequences, roughly 19% occurring once; the ten biggest clones make up roughly 0.85%. The source material was naive CD8+ T cells from blood, with Jurkat cell RNA spiked in. The sample's subset: FACS-sorted CD8+CD4-CCR7+CD45RA+ naive T cells. The receptors were sampled from a human donor in good health. Some libraries in this study had Jurkat cell RNA spiked in.

This clonotype occurred many times. This chain links TRBV9 with TRBJ2-2, with TRBD2 identical over 7 bases. Germline trimming cut 10 bases from V and 4 bases from J; bases unmatched to any gene: 10. Germline CDR1 reads SGDLS; CDR2 reads YYNGEE. The CDR3 is 14 residues long. CDR3 bases: TGTGCCCAGCACGGGGAGGGAGGCACCGGGGAGCTGTTTTTT. It is translated as CAQHGEGGTGELFF. Full variable domain (remainder filled in from reference TRBV9 and TRBJ2-2): DSGVTQTPKHLITATGQRVTLRCSPRSGDLSVYWYQQSLDQGLQFLIQYYNGEERAKGNILERFSAQQFPDLHSELNLSSLELGDSALYFCAQHGEGGTGELFFGEGSRLTVL.

The sample holds many counts of this clonotype. CDR3 in DNA: TGTGCCAGCAGCCAAGAAGGGCGGCTCTACGAGCAGTACTTC. This gives the protein CASSQEGRLYEQYF. The chain carries TRBV4-2 and TRBJ2-7; no definite D call. The CDR3 contains 14 residues. Trimming pared 0 bases from V and 3 bases from J, leaving 9 bases between. CDR1 and CDR2 from the germline V gene are LGHNA and YNFKEQ.

This clonotype was detected a few times. A read error may be the cause here, since a much bigger clone is one base away. Because the CDR3 is missing its conserved closing phenylalanine or tryptophan, this is likely a read error. The J gene is TRBJ1-3, the V gene TRBV6-5, with D maybe TRBD1 (6 bases). The germline CDR1 and CDR2 sequences are MNHEY and SVGAGI. The CDR3 totals 15 residues. The V gene lost 2 bases and the J gene lost 0 bases, with 8 bases spanning the gap. CDR3: CASSYGQSSGNTIYL. CDR3 DNA sequence: TGTGCCAGCAGTTACGGACAGTCCTCTGGAAACACCATATATTTG.

The chain recombines TRBV27 with TRBJ1-5; D is possibly TRBD1 (6 bases). The V end was cut by 6 bases, the J end by 3 bases, with 15 bases between. Germline V lookup: CDR1 MNHEY, CDR2 SMNVEV (reference sequence). This CDR3 has 15 residues. The CDR3 is CASRVTGLPNQPQHF. The CDR3 DNA is TGTGCCAGCAGGGTTACAGGGCTACCCAATCAGCCCCAGCATTTT.

The chain links TRBV3-1 to TRBJ1-2; tentatively, D is TRBD1 (5 bases). CDR1 and CDR2 (germline): LGHDT, YNNKEL (reference sequence). There are 17 residues in the CDR3. Trimming removed 0 bases at V and 2 bases at J, with 16 bases between. CDR3 loop: CASSQENERGPNYGYTF. Here the CDR3 DNA reads TGTGCCAGCAGCCAAGAGAACGAAAGGGGCCCAAACTATGGCTACACCTTC. Using reference TRBV3-1 and TRBJ1-2 for the parts outside the CDR3, the full variable domain is DTAVSQTPKYLVTQMGNDKSIKCEQNLGHDTMYWYKQDSKKFLKIMFSYNNKELIINETVPNRFSPKSPDKAHLNLHINSLELGDSAVYFCASSQENERGPNYGYTFGSGTRLTVV.

This clonotype was picked up many times. The chain combines TRBV27 with TRBJ2-7; D possibly corresponds to TRBD2 (6 bases). V lost 8 bases and J 3 bases, leaving 17 bases between the germline ends. CDR3 length equals 14 residues. Per the germline V gene, CDR1 is MNHEY and CDR2 is SMNVEV (reference sequence). The CDR3, as DNA: TGTGCCAGCGGGGGGTGGGGCACCAGCTACGAGCAGTACTTC. Translating gives CASGGWGTSYEQYF.

The V call is TRBV11-2, the J call TRBJ1-1, with D tentatively TRBD1 (5 bases). V was shortened by 1 base and J by 3 bases, with 12 bases between the two germline ends. CDR1 is SGHAT and CDR2 is FQNNGV in the germline V gene. The CDR3 contains 15 residues. This chain's CDR3 is CASSLGGLGDTEAFF. The CDR3 coding sequence is TGTGCCAGCAGCTTAGGCGGGTTGGGGGACACTGAAGCTTTCTTT.

Many counts were recorded for this clonotype. The genes are TRBV12-3 or TRBV12-4 and TRBJ2-1, with a possible D match to TRBD2 (6 bases). The V end was cut by 6 bases, the J end by 0 bases, with 9 bases between. The length of the CDR3 is 14 residues. CDR3 region: CASSRDFSYNEQFF. Here the CDR3 DNA reads TGTGCCAGCAGCCGGGACTTCTCCTACAATGAGCAGTTCTTC.

At least ten counts were recorded for this clonotype. The rearrangement links TRBV19 to TRBJ1-1, with 9 bases fitting TRBD1. The CDR3 sequence is 18 residues long. From germline, CDR1 is LNHDA and CDR2 SQIVND (reference sequence). Trimming took 7 bases from V and 3 from J; bases not matched to a gene: 18. CDR3 DNA: TGTGCCAGTACCACCACACACTCACAGGGGGCTTTGGACACTGAAGCTTTCTTT. Its translation is CASTTTHSQGALDTEAFF.

This clonotype was recorded at least ten times. The chain uses TRBV19 and TRBJ1-5; D may be TRBD1 (5 bases). The CDR3 covers 14 residues. CDR1 is LNHDA, CDR2 SQIVND, per germline (reference sequence). V was cut by 3 bases and J by 3 bases, with 9 bases left in between. The CDR3 loop is CASSIGTLNQPQHF. Written as DNA, the CDR3 is TGTGCCAGTAGTATCGGGACTCTCAATCAGCCCCAGCATTTT.

This clonotype came up many times. The chain carries TRBV11-2 and TRBJ2-3; D gene uncertain. This CDR3 has 13 amino acids. Germline lookup yields CDR1 SGHAT and CDR2 FQNNGV. V was trimmed by 5 bases and J by 0 bases, leaving 6 bases between them. CDR3 protein: CASSRASTDTQYF. The CDR3 DNA reads TGTGCCAGCAGCCGAGCCAGCACAGATACGCAGTATTTT.

This clonotype has more than one count but fewer than ten. This chain uses TRBV9 with TRBJ2-1, with 8 nucleotides matching TRBD2. The CDR3 has 17 residues. V shed 2 bases and J 10 bases; nucleotides not matched to a gene: 17. Germline V gives CDR1 SGDLS, CDR2 YYNGEE. CDR3 residues: CASSVVSSGGPFEEQFF. CDR3 DNA: TGTGCCAGCAGCGTCGTCTCGTCGGGAGGGCCGTTTGAGGAGCAGTTCTTC.

This clonotype appeared many times. The chain uses TRBV21-1 and TRBJ2-2; TRBD1 was called by the table and not checked on the DNA. TRBV21-1 is flagged as a pseudogene. The CDR3 spans 15 residues. The CDR3 region has the DNA TGTGCCAGCAGCACTCCGAGGACAGGACCCGGGGAGCTGTTTTTT. Its protein product is CASSTPRTGPGELFF.

The count of this clonotype is one. A much larger clonotype is one base distant, so this may be a read error. The V and J genes are TRBV7-3 and TRBJ1-4; TRBD1 matches at 9 bases. J was trimmed by 3 bases and V by 5 bases; bases with no gene match: 7. This CDR3 spans 16 amino acids. The germline V gene has CDR1 SGHTA and CDR2 FQGTGA. This CDR3 is CASSLYRQGANEKLFF. In DNA, the CDR3 is TGTGCCAGCAGCCTATACAGACAGGGGGCTAATGAAAAACTGTTTTTT.